This paragraph covers one T cell receptor (beta chain) sequence. Profiled with immunoSEQ multiplex PCR; TCRdb holds only in-frame clones, not every one. The sample holds over 75,000 clones, approximately 90% seen once. Seattle cases were enrolled at active infection and followed longitudinally. This sample was included in a study of blood T cell repertoires in COVID-19. Overall study: The origin of the acute and convalescent COVID-19 samples was the United States, Italy and Spain.

This CDR3 spans 14 amino acids. CDR1 is MNHNY, CDR2 SVGAGI, per germline (reference sequence). J was trimmed by 3 bases and V by 8 bases; bases with no gene match: 7. The chain has TRBV6-6 and TRBJ2-7, with TRBD2 matching over 10 bases. Specimen: peripheral blood. This clonotype was sampled from a human donor with COVID-19, enrolled during active disease. The donor label of this sample is uncertain. This CDR3 is CASERTSGSYEQYF. The CDR3 nucleotides are TGTGCCAGCGAGAGGACTAGCGGAAGCTACGAGCAGTACTTC.